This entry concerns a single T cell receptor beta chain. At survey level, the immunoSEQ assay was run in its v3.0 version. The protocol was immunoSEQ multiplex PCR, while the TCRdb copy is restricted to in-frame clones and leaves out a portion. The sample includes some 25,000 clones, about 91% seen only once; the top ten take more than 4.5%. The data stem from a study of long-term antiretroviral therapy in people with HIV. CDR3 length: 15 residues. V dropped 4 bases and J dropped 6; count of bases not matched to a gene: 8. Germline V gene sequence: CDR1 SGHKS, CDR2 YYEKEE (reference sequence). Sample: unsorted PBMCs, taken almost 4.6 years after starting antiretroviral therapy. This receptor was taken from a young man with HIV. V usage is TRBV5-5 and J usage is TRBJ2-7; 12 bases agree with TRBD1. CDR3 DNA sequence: TGTGCCAGCAGCCTCCGGGACAGGGGGCAGTTCGAGCAGTACTTC. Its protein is CASSLRDRGQFEQYF. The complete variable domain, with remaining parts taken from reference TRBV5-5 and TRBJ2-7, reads DAGVTQSPTHLIKTRGQQVTLRCSPISGHKSVSWYQQVLGQGPQFIFQYYEKEERGRGNFPDRFSARQFPNYSSELNVNALLLGDSALYLCASSLRDRGQFEQYFGPGTRLTVT.